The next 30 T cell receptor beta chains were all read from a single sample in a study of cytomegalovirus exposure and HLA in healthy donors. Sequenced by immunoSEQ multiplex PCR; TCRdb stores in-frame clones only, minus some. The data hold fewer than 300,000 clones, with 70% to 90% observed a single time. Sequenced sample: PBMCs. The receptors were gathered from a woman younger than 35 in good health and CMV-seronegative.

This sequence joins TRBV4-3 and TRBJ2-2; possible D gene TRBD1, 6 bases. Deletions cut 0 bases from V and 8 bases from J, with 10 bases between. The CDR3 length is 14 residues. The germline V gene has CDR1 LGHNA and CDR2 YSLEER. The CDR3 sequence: CASSQEGAYGELFF. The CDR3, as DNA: TGCGCCAGCAGCCAAGAGGGGGCGTATGGGGAGCTGTTTTTT.

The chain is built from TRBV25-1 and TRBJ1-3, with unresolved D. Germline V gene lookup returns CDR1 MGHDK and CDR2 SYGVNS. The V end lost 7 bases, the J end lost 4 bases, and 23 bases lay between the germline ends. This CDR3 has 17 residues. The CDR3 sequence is CASTPPRYSSQGNTIYF. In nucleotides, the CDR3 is TGTGCCAGCACCCCACCCCGTTATAGCAGCCAAGGAAACACCATATATTTT.

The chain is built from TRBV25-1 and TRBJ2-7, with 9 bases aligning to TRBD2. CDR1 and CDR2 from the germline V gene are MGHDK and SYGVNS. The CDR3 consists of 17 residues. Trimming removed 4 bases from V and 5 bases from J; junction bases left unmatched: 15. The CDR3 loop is CASSGAPSGTPINEQYF. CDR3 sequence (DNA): TGTGCCAGCAGTGGGGCCCCTAGCGGGACCCCTATTAACGAGCAGTACTTC.

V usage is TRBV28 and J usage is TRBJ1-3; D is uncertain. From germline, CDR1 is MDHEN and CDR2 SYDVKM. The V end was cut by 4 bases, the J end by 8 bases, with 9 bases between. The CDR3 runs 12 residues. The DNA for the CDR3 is TGTGCCAGCAGTTCGTTGAGGGACACCATATATTTT. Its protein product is CASSSLRDTIYF.

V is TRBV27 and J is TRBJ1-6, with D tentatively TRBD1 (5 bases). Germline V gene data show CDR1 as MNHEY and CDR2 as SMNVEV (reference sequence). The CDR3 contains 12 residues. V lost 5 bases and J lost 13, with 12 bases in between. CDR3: CASSLTGSPLHF. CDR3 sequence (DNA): TGTGCCAGCAGTCTCACAGGATCTCCCCTCCACTTT.

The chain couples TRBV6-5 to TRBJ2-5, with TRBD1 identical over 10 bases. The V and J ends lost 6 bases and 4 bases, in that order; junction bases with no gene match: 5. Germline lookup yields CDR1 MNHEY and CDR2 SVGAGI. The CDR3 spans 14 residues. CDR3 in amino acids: CASRDRGRRETQYF. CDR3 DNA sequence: TGTGCCAGCAGGGACAGGGGGAGACGAGAGACCCAGTACTTC.

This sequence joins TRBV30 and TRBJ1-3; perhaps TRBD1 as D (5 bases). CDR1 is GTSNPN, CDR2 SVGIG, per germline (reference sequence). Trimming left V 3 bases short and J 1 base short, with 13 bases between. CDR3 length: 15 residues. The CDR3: CAWSPRGLSGNTIYF. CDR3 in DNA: TGTGCCTGGAGCCCAAGGGGCCTTTCTGGAAACACCATATATTTT. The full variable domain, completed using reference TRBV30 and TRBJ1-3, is SQTIHQWPATLVQPVGSPLSLECTVEGTSNPNLYWYRQAAGRGLQLLFYSVGIGQISSEVPQNLSASRPQDRQFILSSKKLLLSDSGFYLCAWSPRGLSGNTIYFGEGSWLTVV.

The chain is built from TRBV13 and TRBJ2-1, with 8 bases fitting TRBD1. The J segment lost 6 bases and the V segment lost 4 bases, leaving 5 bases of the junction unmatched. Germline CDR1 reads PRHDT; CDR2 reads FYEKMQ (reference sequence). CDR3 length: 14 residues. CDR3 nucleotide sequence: TGTGCCAGCAGCTCGGACAGGGATGGCAATGAGCAGTTCTTC. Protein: CASSSDRDGNEQFF.

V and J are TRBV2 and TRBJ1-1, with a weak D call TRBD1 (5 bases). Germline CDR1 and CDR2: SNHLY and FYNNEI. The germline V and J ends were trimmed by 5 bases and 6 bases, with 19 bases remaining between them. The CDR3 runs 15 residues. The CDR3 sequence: CASSPQGGPRAEAFF. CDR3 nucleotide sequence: TGTGCCAGCAGTCCCCAGGGAGGACCCAGGGCTGAAGCTTTCTTT.

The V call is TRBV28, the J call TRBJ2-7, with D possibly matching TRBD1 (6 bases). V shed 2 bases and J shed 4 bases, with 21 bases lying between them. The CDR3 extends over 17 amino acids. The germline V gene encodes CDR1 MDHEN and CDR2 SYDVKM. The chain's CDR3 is CASSLSLARDMGYEQYF. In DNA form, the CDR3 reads TGTGCCAGCAGTTTAAGTTTAGCTCGGGACATGGGGTACGAGCAGTACTTC.

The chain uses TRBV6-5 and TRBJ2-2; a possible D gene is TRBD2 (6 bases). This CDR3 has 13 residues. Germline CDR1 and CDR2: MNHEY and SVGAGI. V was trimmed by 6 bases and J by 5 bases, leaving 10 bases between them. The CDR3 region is CASRAGRTGELFF. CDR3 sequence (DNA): TGTGCCAGCAGAGCAGGGAGGACCGGGGAGCTGTTTTTT.

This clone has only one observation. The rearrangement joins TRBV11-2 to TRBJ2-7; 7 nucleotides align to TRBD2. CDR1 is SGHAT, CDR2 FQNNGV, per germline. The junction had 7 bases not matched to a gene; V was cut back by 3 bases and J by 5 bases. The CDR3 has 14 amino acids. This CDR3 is CASSFVGEGNEQYF. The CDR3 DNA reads TGTGCCAGCAGCTTCGTAGGGGAGGGGAACGAGCAGTACTTC.

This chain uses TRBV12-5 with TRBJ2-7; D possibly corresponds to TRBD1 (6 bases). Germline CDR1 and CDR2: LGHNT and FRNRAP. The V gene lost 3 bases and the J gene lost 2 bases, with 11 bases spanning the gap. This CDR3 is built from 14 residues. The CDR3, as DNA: TGTGCTAGTGGTTTTTCGACAGGTCCCTACGAGCAGTACTTC. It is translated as CASGFSTGPYEQYF.

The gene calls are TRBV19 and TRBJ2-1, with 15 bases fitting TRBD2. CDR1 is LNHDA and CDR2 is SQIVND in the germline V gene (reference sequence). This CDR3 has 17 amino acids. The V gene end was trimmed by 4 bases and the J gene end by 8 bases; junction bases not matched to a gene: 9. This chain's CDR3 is CASSTGPGLAGGDEQFF. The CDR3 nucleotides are TGTGCCAGTAGTACCGGACCCGGACTAGCGGGAGGGGATGAGCAGTTCTTC. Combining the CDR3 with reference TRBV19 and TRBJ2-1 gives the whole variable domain DGGITQSPKYLFRKEGQNVTLSCEQNLNHDAMYWYRQDPGQGLRLIYYSQIVNDFQKGDIAEGYSVSREKKESFPLTVTSAQKNPTAFYLCASSTGPGLAGGDEQFFGPGTRLTVL.

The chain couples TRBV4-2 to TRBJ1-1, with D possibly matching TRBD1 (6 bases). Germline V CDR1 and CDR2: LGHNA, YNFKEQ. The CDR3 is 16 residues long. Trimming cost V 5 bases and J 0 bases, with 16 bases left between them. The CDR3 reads CASSKTRTALNTEAFF. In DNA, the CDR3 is TGTGCCAGCAGCAAAACACGGACAGCTTTGAACACTGAAGCTTTCTTT.

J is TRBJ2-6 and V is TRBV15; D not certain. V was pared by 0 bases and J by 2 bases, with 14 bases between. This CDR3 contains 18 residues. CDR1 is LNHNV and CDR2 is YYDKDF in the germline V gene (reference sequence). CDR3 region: CATSREALMGTGANVLTF. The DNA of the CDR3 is TGTGCCACCAGCAGAGAAGCCCTAATGGGCACTGGGGCCAACGTCCTGACTTTC.

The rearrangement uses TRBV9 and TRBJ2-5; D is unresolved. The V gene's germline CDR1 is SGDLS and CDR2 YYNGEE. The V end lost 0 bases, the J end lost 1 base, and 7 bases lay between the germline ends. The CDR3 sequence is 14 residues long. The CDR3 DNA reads TGTGCCAGCAGCGTAGCCCCGGGCCAAGAGACCCAGTACTTC. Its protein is CASSVAPGQETQYF.

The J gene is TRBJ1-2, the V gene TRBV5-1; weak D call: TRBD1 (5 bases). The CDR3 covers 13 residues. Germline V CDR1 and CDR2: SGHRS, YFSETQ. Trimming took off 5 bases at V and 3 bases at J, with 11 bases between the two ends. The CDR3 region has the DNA TGCGCCAGCAGAGAGACAGCGCACTATGGCTACACCTTC. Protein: CASRETAHYGYTF. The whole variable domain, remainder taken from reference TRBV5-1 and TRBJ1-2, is KAGVTQTPRYLIKTRGQQVTLSCSPISGHRSVSWYQQTPGQGLQFLFEYFSETQRNKGNFPGRFSGRQFSNSRSEMNVSTLELGDSALYLCASRETAHYGYTFGSGTRLTVV.

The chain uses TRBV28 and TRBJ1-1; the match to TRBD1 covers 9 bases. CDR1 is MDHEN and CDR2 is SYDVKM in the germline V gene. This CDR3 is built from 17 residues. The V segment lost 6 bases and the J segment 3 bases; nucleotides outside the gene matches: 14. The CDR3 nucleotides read TGTGCCAGCAGCACCCCACCTGGGACAGGGTTTGACACTGAAGCTTTCTTT. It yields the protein CASSTPPGTGFDTEAFF.

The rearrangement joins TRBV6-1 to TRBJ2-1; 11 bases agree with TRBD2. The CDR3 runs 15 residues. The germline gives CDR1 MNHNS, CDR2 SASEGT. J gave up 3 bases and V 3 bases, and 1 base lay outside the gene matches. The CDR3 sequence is CASSDLAGGYNEQFF. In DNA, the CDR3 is TGTGCCAGCAGTGACCTAGCGGGAGGCTACAATGAGCAGTTCTTC.

The CDR3 reads CASSRGQGITDTQYF. In DNA, the CDR3 is TGTGCCAGTTCGAGGGGACAGGGGATCACAGATACGCAGTATTTT. The chain recombines TRBV19 with TRBJ2-3; 10 nucleotides agree with TRBD1. Losses at the gene ends were 8 bases for V and 2 bases for J; bases not matched to a gene: 7. Germline V CDR1 and CDR2: LNHDA, SQIVND (reference sequence). The CDR3 has 15 amino acids.

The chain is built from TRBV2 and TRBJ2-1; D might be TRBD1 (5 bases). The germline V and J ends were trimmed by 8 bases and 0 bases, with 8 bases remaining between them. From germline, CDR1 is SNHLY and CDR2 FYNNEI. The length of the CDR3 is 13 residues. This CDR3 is CASGASSYNEQFF. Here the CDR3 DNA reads TGTGCCAGCGGGGCGAGCTCCTACAATGAGCAGTTCTTC.

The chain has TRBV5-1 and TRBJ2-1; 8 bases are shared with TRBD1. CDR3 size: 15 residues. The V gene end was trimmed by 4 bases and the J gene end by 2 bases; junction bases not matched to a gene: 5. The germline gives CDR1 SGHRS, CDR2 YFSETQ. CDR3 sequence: CASSLYRGAYNEQFF. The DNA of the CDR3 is TGCGCCAGCAGCCTTTACAGGGGGGCCTACAATGAGCAGTTCTTC.

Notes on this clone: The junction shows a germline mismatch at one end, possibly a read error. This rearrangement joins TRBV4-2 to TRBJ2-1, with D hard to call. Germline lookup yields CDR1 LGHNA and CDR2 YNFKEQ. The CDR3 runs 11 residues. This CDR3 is CASSRDLLWVF. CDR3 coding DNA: TGTGCCAGCAGCCGTGACTTGCTTTGGGTCTTC.

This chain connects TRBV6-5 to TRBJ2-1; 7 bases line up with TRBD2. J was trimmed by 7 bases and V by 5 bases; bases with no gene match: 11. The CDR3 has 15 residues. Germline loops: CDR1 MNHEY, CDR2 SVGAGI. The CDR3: CASSLTTDGGNEQFF. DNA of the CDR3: TGTGCCAGCAGTCTTACGACAGACGGGGGGAATGAGCAGTTCTTC.

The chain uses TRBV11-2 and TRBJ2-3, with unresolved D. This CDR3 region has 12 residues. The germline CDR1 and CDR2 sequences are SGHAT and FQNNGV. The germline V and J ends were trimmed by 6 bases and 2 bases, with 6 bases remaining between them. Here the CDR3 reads CASSKYTDTQYF. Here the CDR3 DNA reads TGTGCCAGCAGTAAATACACAGATACGCAGTATTTT.

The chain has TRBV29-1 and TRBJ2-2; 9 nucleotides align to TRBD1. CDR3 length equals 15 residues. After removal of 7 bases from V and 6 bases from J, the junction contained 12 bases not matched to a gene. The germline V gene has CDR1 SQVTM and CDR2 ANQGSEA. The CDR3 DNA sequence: TGCAGCGCGAAACCGGGACAGGGTGATTCCGGGGAGCTGTTTTTT. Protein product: CSAKPGQGDSGELFF.

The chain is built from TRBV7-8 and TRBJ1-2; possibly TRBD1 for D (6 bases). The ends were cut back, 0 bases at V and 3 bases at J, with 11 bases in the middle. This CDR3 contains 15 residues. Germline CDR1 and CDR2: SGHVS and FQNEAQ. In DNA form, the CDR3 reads TGTGCCAGCAGCTTAGCGGGGGGGCGGGACTATGGCTACACCTTC. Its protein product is CASSLAGGRDYGYTF. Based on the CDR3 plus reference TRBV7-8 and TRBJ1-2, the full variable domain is GAGVSQSPRYKVAKRGQDVALRCDPISGHVSLFWYQQALGQGPEFLTYFQNEAQLDKSGLPSDRFFAERPEGSVSTLKIQRTQQEDSAVYLCASSLAGGRDYGYTFGSGTRLTVV.

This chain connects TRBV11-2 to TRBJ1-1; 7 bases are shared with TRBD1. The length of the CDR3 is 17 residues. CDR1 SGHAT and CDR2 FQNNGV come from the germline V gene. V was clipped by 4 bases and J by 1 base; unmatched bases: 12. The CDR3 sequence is CASSSRSRGFANTEAFF. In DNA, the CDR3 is TGTGCCAGCAGCTCCAGAAGCAGGGGGTTCGCGAACACTGAAGCTTTCTTT.

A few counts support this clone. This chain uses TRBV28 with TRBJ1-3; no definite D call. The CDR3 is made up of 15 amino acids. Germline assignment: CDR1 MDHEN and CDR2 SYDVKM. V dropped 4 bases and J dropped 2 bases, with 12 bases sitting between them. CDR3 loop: CASSSPWEAGNTIYF. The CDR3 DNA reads TGTGCCAGCAGTTCCCCCTGGGAGGCTGGAAACACCATATATTTT.